What follows is one TCR beta chain and its context. Regarding time point: pre-treatment sample, taken before nivolumab and TIL therapy. This record comes from a study of TIL therapy for anti-PD-1-resistant metastatic lung cancer. The libraries were made with immunoSEQ v3. This table comes from immunoSEQ multiplex PCR, and its TCRdb copy is limited to in-frame clones, with some not included. The sample yields 55,000 to 65,000 clones, approximately 69% seen once. V lost 3 bases, J lost 1 base, and 16 bases lay in between. CDR1 is SGHVS, CDR2 FNYEAQ, per germline. The CDR3 sequence is 16 residues long. The clonotype was recovered from a person aged 30 to 80 with non-small cell lung cancer. The chain couples TRBV7-6 to TRBJ2-7, with a tentative D call TRBD2 (6 bases). Sequencing used blood, obtained at baseline. The CDR3 protein is CASSFLGGGDSYEQYF. The CDR3 DNA sequence: TGTGCCAGCAGCTTTTTGGGCGGCGGGGATTCCTACGAGCAGTACTTC.